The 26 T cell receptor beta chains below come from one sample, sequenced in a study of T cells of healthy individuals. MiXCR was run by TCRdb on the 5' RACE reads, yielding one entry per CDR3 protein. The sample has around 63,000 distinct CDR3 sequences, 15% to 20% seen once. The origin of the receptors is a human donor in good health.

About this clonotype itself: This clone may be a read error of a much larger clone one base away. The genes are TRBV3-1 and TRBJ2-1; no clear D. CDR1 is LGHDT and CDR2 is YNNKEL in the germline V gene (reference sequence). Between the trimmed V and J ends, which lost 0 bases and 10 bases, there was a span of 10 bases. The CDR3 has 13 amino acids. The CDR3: CASSQDPVYEQFF. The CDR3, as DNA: TGTGCCAGCAGCCAAGACCCGGTCTACGAGCAGTTCTTC.

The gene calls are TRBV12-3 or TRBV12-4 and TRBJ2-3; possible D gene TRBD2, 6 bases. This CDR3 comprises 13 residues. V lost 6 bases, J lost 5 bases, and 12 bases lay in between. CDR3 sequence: CASSGGLGDTQYF. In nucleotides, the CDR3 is TGTGCCAGCAGCGGGGGACTTGGAGATACGCAGTATTTT.

The CDR3 coding sequence is TGTGCCAGCAGTTTACTAGCGGGAGTCAATGAGCAGTTCTTC. This encodes CASSLLAGVNEQFF. The V gene is TRBV12-3 or TRBV12-4, the J gene TRBJ2-1, with 10 bases fitting TRBD2. V trimming: 2 bases; J trimming: 6 bases; junction bases outside the gene matches: 1. This CDR3 contains 14 residues.

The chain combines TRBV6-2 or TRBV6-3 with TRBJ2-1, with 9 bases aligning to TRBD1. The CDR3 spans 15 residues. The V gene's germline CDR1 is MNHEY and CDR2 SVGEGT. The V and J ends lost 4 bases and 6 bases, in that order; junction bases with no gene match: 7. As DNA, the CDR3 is TGTGCCAGCAGTTGGCTCAGGACAGGGGTCAATGAGCAGTTCTTC. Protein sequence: CASSWLRTGVNEQFF.

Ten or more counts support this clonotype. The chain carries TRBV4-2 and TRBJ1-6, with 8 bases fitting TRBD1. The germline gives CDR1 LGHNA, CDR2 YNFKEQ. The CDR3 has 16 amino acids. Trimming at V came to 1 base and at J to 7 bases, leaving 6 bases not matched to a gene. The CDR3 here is CASSQGQGMGNSPLHF. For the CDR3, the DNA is TGTGCCAGCAGCCAAGGACAGGGGATGGGGAATTCACCCCTCCACTTT.

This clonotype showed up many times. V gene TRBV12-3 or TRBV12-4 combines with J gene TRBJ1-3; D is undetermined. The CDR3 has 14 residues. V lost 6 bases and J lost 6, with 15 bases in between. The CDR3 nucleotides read TGTGCCAGCAGCACCGAACACACCCAAAACACCATATATTTT. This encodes CASSTEHTQNTIYF.

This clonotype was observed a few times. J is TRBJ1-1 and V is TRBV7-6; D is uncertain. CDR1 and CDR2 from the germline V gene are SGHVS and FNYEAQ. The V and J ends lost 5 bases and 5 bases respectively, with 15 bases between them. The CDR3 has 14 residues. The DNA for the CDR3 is TGTGCCAGCAGCCCACTCACGGACGTAACTGAAGCTTTCTTT. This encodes CASSPLTDVTEAFF.

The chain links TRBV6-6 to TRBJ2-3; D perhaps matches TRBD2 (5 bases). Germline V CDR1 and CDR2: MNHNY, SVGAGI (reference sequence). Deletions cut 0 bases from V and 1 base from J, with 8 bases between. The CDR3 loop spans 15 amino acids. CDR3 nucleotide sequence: TGTGCCAGCAGTTACTCTTTCGGGGGCACAGATACGCAGTATTTT. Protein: CASSYSFGGTDTQYF.

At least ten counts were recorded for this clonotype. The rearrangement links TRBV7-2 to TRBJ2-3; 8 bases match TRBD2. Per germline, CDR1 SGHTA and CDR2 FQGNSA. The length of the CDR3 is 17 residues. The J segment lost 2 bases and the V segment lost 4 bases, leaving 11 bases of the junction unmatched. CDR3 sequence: CASSYLLTSVDTDTQYF. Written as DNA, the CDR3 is TGTGCCAGCAGCTACCTCCTGACTAGCGTCGACACAGATACGCAGTATTTT.

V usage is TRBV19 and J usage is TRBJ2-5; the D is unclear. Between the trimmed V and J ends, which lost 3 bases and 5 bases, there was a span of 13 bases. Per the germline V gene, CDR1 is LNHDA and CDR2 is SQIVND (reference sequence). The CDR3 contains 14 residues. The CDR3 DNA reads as TGTGCCAGTAGTATTGGTCGAGGTTCGGAGACCCAGTACTTC. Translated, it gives CASSIGRGSETQYF.

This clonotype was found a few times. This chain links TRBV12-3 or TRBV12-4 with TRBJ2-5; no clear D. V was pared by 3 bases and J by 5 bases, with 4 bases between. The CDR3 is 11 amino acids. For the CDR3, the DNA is TGTGCCAGCAGTTTGAGGGAGACCCAGTACTTC. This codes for CASSLRETQYF.

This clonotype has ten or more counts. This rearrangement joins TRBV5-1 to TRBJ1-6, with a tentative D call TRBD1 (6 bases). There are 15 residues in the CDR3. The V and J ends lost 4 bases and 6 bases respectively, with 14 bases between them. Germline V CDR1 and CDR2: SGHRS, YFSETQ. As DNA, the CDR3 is TGCGCCAGCAGCACACAGGGCTCCCTTAATTCACCCCTCCACTTT. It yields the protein CASSTQGSLNSPLHF.

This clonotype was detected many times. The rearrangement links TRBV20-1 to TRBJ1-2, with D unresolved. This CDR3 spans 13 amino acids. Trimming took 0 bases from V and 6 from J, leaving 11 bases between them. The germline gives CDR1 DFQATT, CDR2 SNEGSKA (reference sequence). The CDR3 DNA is TGCAGTGCTAGAGATCGGGTAGCCCATGGCTACACCTTC. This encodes CSARDRVAHGYTF.

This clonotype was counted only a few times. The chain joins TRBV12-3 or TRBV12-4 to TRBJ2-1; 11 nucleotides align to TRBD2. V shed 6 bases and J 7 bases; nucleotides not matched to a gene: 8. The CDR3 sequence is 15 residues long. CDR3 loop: CASRVAGGPRNEQFF. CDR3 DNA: TGTGCCAGCAGGGTAGCGGGGGGGCCGAGAAATGAGCAGTTCTTC.

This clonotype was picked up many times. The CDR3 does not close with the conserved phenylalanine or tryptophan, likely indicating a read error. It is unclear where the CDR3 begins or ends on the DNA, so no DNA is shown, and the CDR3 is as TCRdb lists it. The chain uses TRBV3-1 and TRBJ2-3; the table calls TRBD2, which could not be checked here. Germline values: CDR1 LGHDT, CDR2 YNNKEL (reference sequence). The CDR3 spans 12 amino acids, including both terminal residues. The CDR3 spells CASSAKATSGEA.

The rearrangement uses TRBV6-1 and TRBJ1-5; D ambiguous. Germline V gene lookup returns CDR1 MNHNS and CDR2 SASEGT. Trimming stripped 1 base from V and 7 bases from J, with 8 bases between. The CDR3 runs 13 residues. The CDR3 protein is CASSEVDTQPQHF. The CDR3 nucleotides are TGTGCCAGCAGTGAAGTCGATACCCAGCCCCAGCATTTT.

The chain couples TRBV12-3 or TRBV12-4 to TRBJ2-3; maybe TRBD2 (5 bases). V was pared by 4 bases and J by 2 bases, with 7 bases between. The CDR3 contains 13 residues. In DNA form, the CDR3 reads TGTGCCAGCAGTTCTCGGGACACAGATACGCAGTATTTT. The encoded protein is CASSSRDTDTQYF.

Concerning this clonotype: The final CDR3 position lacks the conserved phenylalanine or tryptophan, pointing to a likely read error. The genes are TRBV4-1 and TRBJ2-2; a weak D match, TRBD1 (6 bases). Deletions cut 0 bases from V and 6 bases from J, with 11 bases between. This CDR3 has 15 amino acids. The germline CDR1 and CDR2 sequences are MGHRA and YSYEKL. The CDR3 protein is CASSQETGLAGELFL. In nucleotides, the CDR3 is TGCGCCAGCAGCCAAGAAACAGGGTTAGCCGGGGAGCTGTTTCTT.

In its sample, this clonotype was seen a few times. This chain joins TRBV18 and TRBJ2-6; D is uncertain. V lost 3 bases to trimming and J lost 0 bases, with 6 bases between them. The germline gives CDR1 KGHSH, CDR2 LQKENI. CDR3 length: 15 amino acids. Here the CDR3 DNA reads TGTGCCAGCTCACCTACCGGCTCTGGGGCCAACGTCCTGACTTTC. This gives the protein CASSPTGSGANVLTF.

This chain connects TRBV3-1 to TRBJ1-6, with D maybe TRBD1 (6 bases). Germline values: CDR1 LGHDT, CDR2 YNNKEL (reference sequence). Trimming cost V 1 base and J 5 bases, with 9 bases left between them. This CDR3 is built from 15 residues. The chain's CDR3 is CASSQGRQDNSPLHF. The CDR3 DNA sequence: TGTGCCAGCAGCCAAGGCAGACAGGATAATTCACCCCTCCACTTT.

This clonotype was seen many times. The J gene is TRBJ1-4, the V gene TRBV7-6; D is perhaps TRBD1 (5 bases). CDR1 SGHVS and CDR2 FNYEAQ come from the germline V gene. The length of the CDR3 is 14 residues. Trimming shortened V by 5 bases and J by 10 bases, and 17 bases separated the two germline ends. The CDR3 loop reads CASSQTAGQGKLFF. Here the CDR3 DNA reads TGTGCCAGCAGCCAGACAGCCGGCCAGGGAAAACTGTTTTTT.

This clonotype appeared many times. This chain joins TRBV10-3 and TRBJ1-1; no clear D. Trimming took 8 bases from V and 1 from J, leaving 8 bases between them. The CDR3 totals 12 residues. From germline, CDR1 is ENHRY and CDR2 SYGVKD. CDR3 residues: CAISPSNTEAFF. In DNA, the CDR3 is TGTGCCATCTCCCCATCGAACACTGAAGCTTTCTTT.

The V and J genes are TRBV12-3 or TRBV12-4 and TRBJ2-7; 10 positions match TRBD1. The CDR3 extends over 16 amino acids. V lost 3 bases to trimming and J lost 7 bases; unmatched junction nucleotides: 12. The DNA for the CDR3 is TGTGCCAGCAGTTTGGGACTTGGGACAGGGGCCGGGGAGCAGTACTTC. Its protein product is CASSLGLGTGAGEQYF.

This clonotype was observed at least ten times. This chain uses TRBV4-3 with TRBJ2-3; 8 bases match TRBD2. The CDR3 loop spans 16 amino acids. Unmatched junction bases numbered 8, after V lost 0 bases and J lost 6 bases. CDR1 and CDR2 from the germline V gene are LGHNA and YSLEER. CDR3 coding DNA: TGCGCCAGCAGCCAAGATAACCGGGAGGGTCAGGATACGCAGTATTTT. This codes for CASSQDNREGQDTQYF.

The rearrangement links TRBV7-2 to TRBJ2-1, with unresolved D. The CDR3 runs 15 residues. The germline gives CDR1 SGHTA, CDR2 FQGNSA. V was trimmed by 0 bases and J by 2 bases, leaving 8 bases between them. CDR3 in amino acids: CASSLAFGPYNEQFF. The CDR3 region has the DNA TGTGCCAGCAGCTTAGCGTTTGGCCCCTACAATGAGCAGTTCTTC.

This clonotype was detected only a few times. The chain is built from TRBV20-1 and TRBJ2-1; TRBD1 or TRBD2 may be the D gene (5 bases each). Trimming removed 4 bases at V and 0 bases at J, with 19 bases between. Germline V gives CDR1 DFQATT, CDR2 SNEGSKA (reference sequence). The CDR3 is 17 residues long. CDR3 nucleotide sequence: TGCAGTGCTAACCAACCCGGTGGGGGTTCCTCCTACAATGAGCAGTTCTTC. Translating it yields CSANQPGGGSSYNEQFF.